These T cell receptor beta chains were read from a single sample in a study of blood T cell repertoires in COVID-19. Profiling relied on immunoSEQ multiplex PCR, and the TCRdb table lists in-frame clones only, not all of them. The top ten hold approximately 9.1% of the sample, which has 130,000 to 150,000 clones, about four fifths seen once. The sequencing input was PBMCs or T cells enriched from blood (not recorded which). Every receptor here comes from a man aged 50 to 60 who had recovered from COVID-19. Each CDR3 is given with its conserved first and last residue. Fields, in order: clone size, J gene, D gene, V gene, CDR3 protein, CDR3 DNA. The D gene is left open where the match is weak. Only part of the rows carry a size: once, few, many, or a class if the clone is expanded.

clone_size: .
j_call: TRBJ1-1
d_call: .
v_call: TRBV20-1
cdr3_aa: CSASLRGRDTEAFF
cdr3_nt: TGCAGTGCTAGTCTACGAGGGAGGGACACTGAAGCTTTCTTT

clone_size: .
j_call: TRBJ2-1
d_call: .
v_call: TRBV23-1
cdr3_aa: CASSQFITGSSYNEQFF
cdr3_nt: TGCGCCAGCAGTCAATTCATAACAGGGAGCTCCTACAATGAGCAGTTCTTC

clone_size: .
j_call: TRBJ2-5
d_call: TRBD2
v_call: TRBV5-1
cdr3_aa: CASSLNTGGGIETQYF
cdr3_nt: TGCGCCAGCAGCTTGAATACTGGCGGGGGGATAGAGACCCAGTACTTC

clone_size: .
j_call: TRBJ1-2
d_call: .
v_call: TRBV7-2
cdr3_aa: CASRRTYYGYTF
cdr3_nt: TGTGCCAGCAGACGGACTTACTATGGCTACACCTTC

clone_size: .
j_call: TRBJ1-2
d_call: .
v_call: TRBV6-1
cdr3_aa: CASSESRGVNYGYTF
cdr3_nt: TGTGCCAGCAGTGAGTCCAGGGGCGTCAACTATGGCTACACCTTC

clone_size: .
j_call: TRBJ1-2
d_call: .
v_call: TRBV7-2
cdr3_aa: CASSLEGELGYGYTF
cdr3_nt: TGTGCCAGCAGCTTAGAGGGGGAGCTTGGCTATGGCTACACCTTC

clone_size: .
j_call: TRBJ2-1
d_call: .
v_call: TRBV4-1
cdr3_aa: CASSLNRGAYNEQFF
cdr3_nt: TGCGCCAGCAGCCTTAACCGGGGAGCCTACAATGAGCAGTTCTTC

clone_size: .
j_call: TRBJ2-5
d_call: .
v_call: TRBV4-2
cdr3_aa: CASSQGVTQYF
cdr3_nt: TGTGCCAGCAGCCAGGGCGTGACCCAGTACTTC

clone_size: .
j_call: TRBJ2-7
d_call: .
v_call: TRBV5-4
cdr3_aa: CASSPPGGNSYEQYF
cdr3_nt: TGTGCCAGCAGCCCCCCTGGCGGAAACTCCTACGAGCAGTACTTC

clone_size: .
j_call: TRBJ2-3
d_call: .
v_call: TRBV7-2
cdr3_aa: CASSPRGDTQYF
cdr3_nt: TGTGCCAGCAGCCCTAGGGGAGATACGCAGTATTTT

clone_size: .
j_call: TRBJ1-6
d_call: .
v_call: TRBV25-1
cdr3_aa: CASSESGIGNSPLHF
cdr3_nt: TGTGCCAGCAGTGAATCAGGGATTGGGAATTCACCCCTCCACTTT

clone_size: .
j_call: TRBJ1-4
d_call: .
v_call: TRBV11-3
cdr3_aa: CASSLGAGDNEKLFF
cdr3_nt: TGTGCCAGCAGCTTAGGTGCAGGGGATAATGAAAAACTGTTTTTT

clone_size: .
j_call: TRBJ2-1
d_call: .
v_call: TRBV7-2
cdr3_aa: CASSLATWGRNTDEQFF
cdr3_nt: TGTGCCAGCAGCTTAGCTACCTGGGGGAGGAATACCGATGAGCAGTTCTTC

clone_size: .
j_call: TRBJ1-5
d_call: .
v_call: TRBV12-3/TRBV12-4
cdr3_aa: CASSFRNQPQHF
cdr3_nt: TGTGCCAGCAGTTTTCGGAATCAGCCCCAGCATTTT

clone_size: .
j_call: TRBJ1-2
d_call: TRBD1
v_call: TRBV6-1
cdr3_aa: CASSEAGDRGSVGYGYTF
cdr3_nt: TGTGCCAGCAGTGAAGCTGGGGACAGGGGGTCCGTGGGCTATGGCTACACCTTC

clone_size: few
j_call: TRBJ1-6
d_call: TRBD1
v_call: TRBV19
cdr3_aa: CASSAMTGYDSPLHF
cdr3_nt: TGTGCCAGTAGTGCGATGACAGGGTACGATTCACCCCTCCACTTT

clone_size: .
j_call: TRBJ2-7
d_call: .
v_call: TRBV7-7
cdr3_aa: CASSPSSGTVIYEQYF
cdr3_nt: TGTGCTAGCAGCCCCAGTTCCGGGACTGTTATCTACGAGCAGTACTTC

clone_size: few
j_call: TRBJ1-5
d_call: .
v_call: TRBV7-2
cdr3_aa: CASSLEQNQPQHF
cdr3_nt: TGTGCCAGCAGCTTAGAACAAAATCAGCCCCAGCATTTT

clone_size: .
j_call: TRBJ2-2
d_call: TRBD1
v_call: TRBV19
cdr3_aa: CASSTYRGPGELFF
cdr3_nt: TGTGCCAGTAGTACTTACAGGGGGCCCGGGGAGCTGTTTTTT

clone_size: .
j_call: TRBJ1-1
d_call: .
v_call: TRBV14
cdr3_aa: CASSQEGVLVTEAFF
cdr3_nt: TGTGCCAGCAGCCAAGAAGGGGTTTTGGTCACTGAAGCTTTCTTT

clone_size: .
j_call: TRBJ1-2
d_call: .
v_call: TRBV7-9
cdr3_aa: CASSLALSTEGYTF
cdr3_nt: TGTGCCAGCAGCTTAGCGCTGAGTACAGAAGGCTACACCTTC

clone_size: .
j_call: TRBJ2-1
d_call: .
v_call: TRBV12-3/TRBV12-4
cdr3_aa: CASSLVSGNEQFF
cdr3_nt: TGTGCCAGCAGTTTAGTTTCCGGCAATGAGCAGTTCTTC

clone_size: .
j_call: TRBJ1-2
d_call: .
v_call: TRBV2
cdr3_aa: CASVSGPVGGYTF
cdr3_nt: TGTGCCAGCGTGTCGGGTCCTGTGGGTGGCTACACCTTC

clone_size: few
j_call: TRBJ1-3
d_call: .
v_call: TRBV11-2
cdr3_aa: CASSLLPGSPSGNTIYF
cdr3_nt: TGTGCCAGCAGCTTACTGCCCGGGTCCCCCTCTGGAAACACCATATATTTT

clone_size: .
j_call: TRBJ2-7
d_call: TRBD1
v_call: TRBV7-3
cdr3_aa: CASSLTSGTGTEQYF
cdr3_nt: TGTGCCAGCAGCTTAACGTCGGGGACAGGGACCGAGCAGTACTTC

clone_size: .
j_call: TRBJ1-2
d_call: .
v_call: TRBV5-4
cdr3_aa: CASSSGIRDGYTF
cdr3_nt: TGTGCCAGCAGCTCAGGGATCCGGGATGGCTACACCTTC

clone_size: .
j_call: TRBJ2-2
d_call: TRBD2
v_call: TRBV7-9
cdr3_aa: CASSWTSGELFF
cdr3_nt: TGTGCCAGCAGCTGGACTAGCGGGGAGCTGTTTTTT

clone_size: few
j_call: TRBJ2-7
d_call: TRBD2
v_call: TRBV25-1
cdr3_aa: CASSEYGSGGVYEQYF
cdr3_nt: TGTGCCAGCAGTGAATATGGTAGCGGGGGGGTCTACGAGCAGTACTTC

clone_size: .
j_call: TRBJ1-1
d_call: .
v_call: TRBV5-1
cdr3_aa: CASSLMLGGQNTEAFF
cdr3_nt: TGCGCCAGCAGCTTGATGTTGGGGGGGCAGAACACTGAAGCTTTCTTT

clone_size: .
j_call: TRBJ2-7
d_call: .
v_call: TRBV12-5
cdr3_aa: CASGPGQIYEQYF
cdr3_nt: TGTGCTAGCGGTCCTGGACAGATCTACGAGCAGTACTTC

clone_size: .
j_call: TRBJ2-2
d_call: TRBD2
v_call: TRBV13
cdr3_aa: CASSSDPVAGTSGLTGELFF
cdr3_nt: TGTGCCAGCAGCTCCGACCCGGTAGCTGGGACTAGCGGACTCACCGGGGAGCTGTTTTTT

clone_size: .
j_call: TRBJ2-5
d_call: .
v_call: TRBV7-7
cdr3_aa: CASSLRGQETQYF
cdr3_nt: TGTGCTAGCAGCTTAAGGGGGCAAGAGACCCAGTACTTC

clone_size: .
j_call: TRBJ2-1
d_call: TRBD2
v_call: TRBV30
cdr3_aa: CAWRERGGFYNEQFF
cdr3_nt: TGTGCCTGGAGGGAGCGGGGGGGCTTCTACAATGAGCAGTTCTTC

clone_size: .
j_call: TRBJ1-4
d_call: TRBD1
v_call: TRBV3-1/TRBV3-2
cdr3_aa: CASSQEATGTPNEKLFF
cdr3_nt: TGTGCCAGCAGCCAAGAAGCGACAGGGACCCCTAATGAAAAACTGTTTTTT

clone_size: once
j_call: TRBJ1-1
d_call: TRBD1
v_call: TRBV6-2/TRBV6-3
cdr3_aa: CASSYGTVNTEAFF
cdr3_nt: TGTGCCAGCAGTTACGGGACAGTCAACACTGAAGCTTTCTTT

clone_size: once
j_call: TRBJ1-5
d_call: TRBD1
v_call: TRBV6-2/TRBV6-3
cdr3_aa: CASSLGQALRQNQPQHF
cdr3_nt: TGTGCCAGCAGTTTGGGACAGGCCCTTAGGCAAAATCAGCCCCAGCATTTT

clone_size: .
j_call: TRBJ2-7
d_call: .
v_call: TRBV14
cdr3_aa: CASSHRQAGQYF
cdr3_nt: TGTGCCAGCAGCCATAGACAGGCGGGGCAGTACTTC

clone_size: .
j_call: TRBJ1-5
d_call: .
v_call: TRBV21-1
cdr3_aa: CASSLRQGWGQFNQPQHF
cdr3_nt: TGTGCCAGCAGTCTTCGCCAGGGATGGGGGCAGTTCAATCAGCCCCAGCATTTT

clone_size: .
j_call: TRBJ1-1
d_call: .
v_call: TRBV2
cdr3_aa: CASLGQMNTEAFF
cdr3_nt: TGTGCCAGCCTGGGGCAGATGAACACTGAAGCTTTCTTT

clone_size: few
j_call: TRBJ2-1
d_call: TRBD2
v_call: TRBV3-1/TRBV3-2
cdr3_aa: CASSSGTSVSNEQFF
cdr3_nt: TGTGCCAGCAGCTCCGGGACTAGCGTCTCCAATGAGCAGTTCTTC